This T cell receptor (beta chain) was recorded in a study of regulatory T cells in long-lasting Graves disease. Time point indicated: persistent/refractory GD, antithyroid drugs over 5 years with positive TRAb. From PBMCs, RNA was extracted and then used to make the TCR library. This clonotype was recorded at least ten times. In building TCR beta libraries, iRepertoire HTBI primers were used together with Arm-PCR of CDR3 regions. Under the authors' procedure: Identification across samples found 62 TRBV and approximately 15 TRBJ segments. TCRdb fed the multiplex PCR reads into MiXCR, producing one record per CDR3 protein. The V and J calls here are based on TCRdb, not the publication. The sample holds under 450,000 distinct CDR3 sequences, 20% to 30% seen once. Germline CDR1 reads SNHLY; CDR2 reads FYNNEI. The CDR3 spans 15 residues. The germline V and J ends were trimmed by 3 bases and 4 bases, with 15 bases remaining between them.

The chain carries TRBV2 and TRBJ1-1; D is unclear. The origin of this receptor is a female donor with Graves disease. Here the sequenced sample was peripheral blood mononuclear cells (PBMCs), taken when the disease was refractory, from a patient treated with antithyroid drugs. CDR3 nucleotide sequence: TGTGCCAGCAGTGAGCGCCCCGCGCGGAGCACTGAAGCTTTCTTT. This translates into CASSERPARSTEAFF.